This TCR beta chain derives from a study of T-cell reconstitution after alpha-beta-depleted transplantation in children. Many counts were recorded for this clonotype. This CDR3 contains 15 residues. Per the germline V gene, CDR1 is ENHRY and CDR2 is SYGVKD. Trimming took 5 bases from V and 8 from J; bases not matched to a gene: 9. Unique molecular identifiers were used to barcode this TCRbeta library. Each CDR3 protein is one row after TCRdb ran MiXCR on the PCR reads. The sample consists of some 140,000 distinct CDR3 sequences, about a tenth of them appearing once. The chain joins TRBV10-3 to TRBJ1-6, with 7 bases aligning to TRBD1. The origin of this receptor is a girl under three years old who had a stem cell transplant for combined immunodeficiency, so the T cells may come from the graft donor. This specimen consisted of PBMCs, mostly from graft donor cells, obtained 180 days after TCRalphabeta/CD19-depleted stem cell transplant. In DNA form, the CDR3 reads TGTGCCATCAGTTTGGCCGGGACAGTGGATTCACCCCTCCACTTT. It specifies CAISLAGTVDSPLHF.